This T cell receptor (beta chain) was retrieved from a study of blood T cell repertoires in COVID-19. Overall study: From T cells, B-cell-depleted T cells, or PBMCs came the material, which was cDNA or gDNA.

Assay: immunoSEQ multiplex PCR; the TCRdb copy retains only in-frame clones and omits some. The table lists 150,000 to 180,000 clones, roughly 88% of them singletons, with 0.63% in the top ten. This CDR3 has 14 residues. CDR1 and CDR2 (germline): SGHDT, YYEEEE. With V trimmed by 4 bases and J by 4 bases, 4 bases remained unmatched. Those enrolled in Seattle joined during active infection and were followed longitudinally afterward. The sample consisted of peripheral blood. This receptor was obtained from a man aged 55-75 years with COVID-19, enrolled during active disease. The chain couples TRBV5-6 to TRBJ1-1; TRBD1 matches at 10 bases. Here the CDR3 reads CASSPGQGSTEAFF. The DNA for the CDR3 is TGTGCCAGCAGCCCGGGACAGGGGTCCACTGAAGCTTTCTTT.